Listed below are T cell receptor beta chains from one sample, sequenced in a study of blood T cells in healthy people across ages. TCRdb passed the 5' RACE reads through MiXCR, listing each CDR3 protein once. The sample records about 770,000 distinct CDR3 sequences, around 42% being singletons. Material for sequencing was blood. These receptors were collected from a man between 60 and 75 years old in good health. Both conserved end residues are part of each CDR3. D genes are given only for firm matches. Expanded clones are given a class, and other clones once, few, many or no size at all.

-,-,TRBV6-2/TRBV6-3,18,TRBJ2-7,CASSYPTQDKPDVGGQYF,TGTGCCAGCAGTTACCCAACCCAGGACAAGCCCGATGTGGGGGGCCAGTACTTC
-,TRBD2,TRBV12-3/TRBV12-4,16,TRBJ2-3,CASSLGLAVGTDTQYF,TGTGCCAGCAGTTTAGGACTAGCGGTTGGCACAGATACGCAGTATTTT
-,-,TRBV27,12,TRBJ1-1,CASSWGGKEAFF,TGTGCCAGCAGTTGGGGCGGGAAAGAAGCTTTCTTT
-,TRBD1,TRBV20-1,16,TRBJ2-7,CSARDWTGPSYNEQYF,TGCAGTGCTAGAGATTGGACAGGGCCCTCCTACAATGAGCAGTACTTC
-,-,TRBV5-1,16,TRBJ2-3,CASSSGTRGNTDTQYF,TGCGCCAGCAGCTCAGGCACTAGAGGGAACACAGATACGCAGTATTTT
-,TRBD1,TRBV20-1,14,TRBJ1-2,CSARDPGTDYGYTF,TGCAGTGCTAGAGACCCCGGGACAGACTATGGCTACACCTTC
-,-,TRBV29-1,16,TRBJ2-2,CSVKGAGGLLAGELFF,TGCAGCGTTAAGGGGGCGGGAGGACTCTTAGCCGGGGAGCTGTTTTTT
-,-,TRBV6-2/TRBV6-3,13,TRBJ1-2,CASRQTPGVGYTF,TGTGCCAGCAGACAAACACCAGGGGTTGGCTACACCTTC
-,-,TRBV6-2/TRBV6-3,13,TRBJ1-5,CASRIIPGQPQHF,TGTGCCAGCAGAATCATTCCGGGGCAGCCCCAGCATTTT
many,TRBD2,TRBV7-2,15,TRBJ2-1,CASSSSGGAYNEQFF,TGTGCCAGCAGCTCTAGCGGGGGGGCCTACAATGAGCAGTTCTTC
-,TRBD2,TRBV5-1,15,TRBJ2-3,CASSRSGGAPDTQYF,TGCGCCAGCAGCCGAAGCGGGGGGGCCCCAGATACGCAGTATTTT
-,-,TRBV7-9,14,TRBJ1-4,CTSSRTDANEKLFF,TGTACCAGCAGCCGGACAGATGCTAATGAAAAACTGTTTTTT
many,-,TRBV3-1,15,TRBJ2-3,CASSVVRQLTDTQYF,TGTGCCAGCAGCGTGGTGAGGCAATTGACAGATACGCAGTATTTT
few,-,TRBV4-3,15,TRBJ2-7,CASSQEGGSSYEQYF,TGCGCCAGCAGCCAAGAGGGTGGCAGCTCCTACGAGCAGTACTTC
-,TRBD2,TRBV20-1,20,TRBJ2-3,CSARERTGPGLAGRTDTQYF,TGCAGTGCTAGAGAACGGACAGGGCCGGGACTAGCGGGGAGGACAGATACGCAGTATTTT
few,TRBD1,TRBV5-1,13,TRBJ1-4,CASRQGRGEKLFF,TGCGCCAGCAGACAGGGGAGAGGGGAAAAACTGTTTTTT
few,-,TRBV20-1,13,TRBJ1-2,CSATSHTQYGYTF,TGCAGTGCCACCTCGCATACCCAGTATGGCTACACCTTC
few,-,TRBV3-1,12,TRBJ2-5,CASSQSYETQYF,TGTGCCAGCAGCCAGAGTTATGAGACCCAGTACTTC
-,-,TRBV11-2,17,TRBJ2-1,CASSLLGGGRQGREQFF,TGTGCCAGCAGCCTACTGGGAGGGGGCCGCCAAGGTAGGGAGCAGTTCTTC
-,TRBD2,TRBV7-9,15,TRBJ2-3,CASSLRTSGADTQYF,TGTGCCAGCAGCTTGAGGACTAGCGGGGCAGATACGCAGTATTTT
-,-,TRBV7-9,20,TRBJ2-6,CASSFLSPPEPRSGANVLTF,TGTGCCAGCAGCTTTCTGTCACCGCCAGAGCCCAGATCTGGGGCCAACGTCCTGACTTTC
-,-,TRBV5-5,15,TRBJ2-4,CASSLPGGSVNIQYF,TGTGCCAGCAGCCTCCCCGGGGGCAGCGTAAACATTCAGTACTTC
few,-,TRBV20-1,16,TRBJ2-7,CSAREHRDSWGDEQYF,TGCAGTGCTAGAGAACACAGGGATTCATGGGGGGACGAGCAGTACTTC
few,TRBD1,TRBV7-2,19,TRBJ1-2,CASSLGSSGTGGVSYGYTF,TGTGCCAGCAGCTTAGGATCCTCGGGGACAGGGGGCGTTAGCTATGGCTACACCTTC
few,-,TRBV11-2,15,TRBJ2-7,CASSSLPSRDSEQYF,TGTGCCAGCAGCTCGCTTCCCTCGAGGGATAGCGAGCAGTACTTC
-,-,TRBV3-1,14,TRBJ1-2,CASSQAGFYARYTF,TGTGCCAGCAGCCAAGCTGGGTTCTATGCACGCTACACCTTC
-,-,TRBV6-5,12,TRBJ2-3,CASSHRQSAQYF,TGTGCCAGCAGCCATCGACAGTCAGCGCAGTATTTT
-,-,TRBV29-1,14,TRBJ2-7,CSVVGGSSYNEQYF,TGCAGCGTTGTCGGGGGAAGCTCCTACAATGAGCAGTACTTC
few,-,TRBV7-9,14,TRBJ2-7,CASSPISQSDEQYF,TGTGCCAGCAGCCCCATTAGCCAATCTGACGAGCAGTACTTC
-,TRBD1,TRBV12-3/TRBV12-4,14,TRBJ1-6,CVSSGGQWGSPLHF,TGTGTCAGCAGCGGGGGACAGTGGGGTTCACCCCTCCACTTT
-,-,TRBV11-2,18,TRBJ2-5,CASSLALKSSQVDNEQYF,TGTGCCAGCAGCTTAGCCCTAAAGAGTAGCCAGGTCGACAATGAGCAGTACTTC
-,-,TRBV20-1,11,TRBJ1-2,CSAPGFYGYTF,TGCAGTGCTCCAGGATTCTATGGCTACACCTTC
-,-,TRBV9,14,TRBJ2-5,CASSPGDGQETQYF,TGTGCCAGCAGCCCGGGGGACGGGCAAGAGACCCAGTACTTC
once,-,TRBV5-6,16,TRBJ2-3,CASSFGAGTSTDTQYF,-
few,TRBD1,TRBV29-1,15,TRBJ2-3,CSVGGQGTSTDTQYF,TGCAGCGTTGGGGGACAGGGAACTAGCACAGATACGCAGTATTTT
few,-,TRBV6-1,13,TRBJ2-5,CASSRLDQETQYF,TGTGCCAGCAGTAGACTAGACCAAGAGACCCAGTACTTC
-,-,TRBV5-1,14,TRBJ2-5,CASSPRAGGNEQYF,TGCGCCAGCAGCCCACGGGCAGGGGGGAATGAGCAGTACTTC
few,-,TRBV4-3,16,TRBJ1-2,CASSQELGPAGYGYTF,TGCGCCAGCAGCCAAGAACTCGGCCCCGCCGGCTATGGCTACACCTTC
-,-,TRBV29-1,11,TRBJ2-3,CSVWSADTQYF,TGCAGCGTTTGGTCGGCAGATACGCAGTATTTT
-,-,TRBV5-1,13,TRBJ2-7,CASSQGRFSEQYF,TGCGCCAGCAGCCAGGGTCGCTTTTCCGAGCAGTACTTC
few,-,TRBV20-1,14,TRBJ2-3,CSANGRGTTDTQYF,TGCAGTGCCAACGGACGGGGGACCACAGATACGCAGTATTTT
-,-,TRBV5-1,14,TRBJ2-1,CASSLRRGVNEQFF,TGCGCCAGCAGCTTGCGACGGGGAGTGAATGAGCAGTTCTTC
few,-,TRBV20-1,13,TRBJ1-5,CSASLQGSQPQHF,TGCAGTGCTAGCCTACAGGGAAGTCAGCCCCAGCATTTT
-,-,TRBV12-3/TRBV12-4,15,TRBJ1-5,CASRPAGGGYQPQHF,TGTGCCAGCAGACCGGCCGGAGGGGGGTATCAGCCCCAGCATTTT
-,-,TRBV20-1,16,TRBJ2-1,CSARDTQTKAGNEQFF,TGCAGTGCTCGAGATACACAAACTAAAGCTGGGAATGAGCAGTTCTTC
-,-,TRBV20-1,16,TRBJ1-5,CSARLTSGSSNQPQHF,TGCAGTGCAAGATTGACTTCAGGTTCTAGCAATCAGCCCCAGCATTTT
few,-,TRBV10-1,13,TRBJ2-7,CASSDAGVYEQYF,TGCGCCAGCAGTGACGCAGGGGTCTACGAGCAGTACTTC
many,-,TRBV20-1,17,TRBJ2-6,CSAKDYGGFSGANVLTF,TGCAGTGCTAAGGACTATGGAGGCTTCTCTGGGGCCAACGTCCTGACTTTC
-,-,TRBV4-1,16,TRBJ1-6,CASSLLGVNYNSPLHF,TGCGCCAGCAGCCTTCTCGGGGTTAACTATAATTCACCCCTCCACTTT
few,TRBD1,TRBV7-9,16,TRBJ2-7,CASSPPPDRGTYEQYF,TGTGCCAGCAGCCCACCCCCAGACAGGGGAACCTACGAGCAGTACTTC
-,-,TRBV2,13,TRBJ1-2,CATADGGNYGYTF,TGTGCCACCGCGGACGGGGGGAACTATGGCTACACCTTC
-,TRBD2,TRBV20-1,14,TRBJ2-3,CSARIAGGTDTQYF,TGCAGTGCTAGAATAGCGGGGGGCACAGATACGCAGTATTTT
-,-,TRBV20-1,11,TRBJ2-5,CSASWRETQYF,TGCAGTGCTAGTTGGAGAGAGACCCAGTACTTC